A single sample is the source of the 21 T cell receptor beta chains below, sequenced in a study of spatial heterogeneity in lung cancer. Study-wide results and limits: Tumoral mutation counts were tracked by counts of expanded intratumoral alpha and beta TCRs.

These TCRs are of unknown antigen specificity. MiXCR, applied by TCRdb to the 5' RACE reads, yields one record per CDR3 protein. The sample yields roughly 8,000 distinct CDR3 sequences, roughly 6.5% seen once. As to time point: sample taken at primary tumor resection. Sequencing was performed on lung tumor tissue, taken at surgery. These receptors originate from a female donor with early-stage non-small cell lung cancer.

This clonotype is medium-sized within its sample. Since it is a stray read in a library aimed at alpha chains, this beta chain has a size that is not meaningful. The CDR3 is CASSPGPYGYTF. The CDR3 coding sequence is TGTGCCAGCAGTCCCGGGCCCTATGGCTACACCTTC. V is TRBV12-3 or TRBV12-4 and J is TRBJ1-2; D uncertain. CDR3 length: 12 amino acids. Trimming removed 5 bases from V and 4 bases from J, with 8 bases in between.

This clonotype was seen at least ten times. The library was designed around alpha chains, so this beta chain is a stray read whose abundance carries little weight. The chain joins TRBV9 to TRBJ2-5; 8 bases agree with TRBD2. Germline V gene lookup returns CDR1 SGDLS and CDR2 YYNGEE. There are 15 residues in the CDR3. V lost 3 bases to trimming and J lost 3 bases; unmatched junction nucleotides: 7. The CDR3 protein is CASSARALAEETQYF. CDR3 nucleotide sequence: TGTGCCAGCAGCGCACGAGCACTAGCGGAAGAGACCCAGTACTTC.

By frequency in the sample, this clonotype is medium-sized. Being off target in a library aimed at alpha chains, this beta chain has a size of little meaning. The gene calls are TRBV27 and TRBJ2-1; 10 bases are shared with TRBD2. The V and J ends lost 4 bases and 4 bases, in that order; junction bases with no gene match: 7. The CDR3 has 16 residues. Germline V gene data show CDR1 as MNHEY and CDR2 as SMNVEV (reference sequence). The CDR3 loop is CASSYLAGELYNEQFF. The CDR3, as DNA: TGTGCCAGCAGTTACCTAGCGGGAGAACTATACAATGAGCAGTTCTTC.

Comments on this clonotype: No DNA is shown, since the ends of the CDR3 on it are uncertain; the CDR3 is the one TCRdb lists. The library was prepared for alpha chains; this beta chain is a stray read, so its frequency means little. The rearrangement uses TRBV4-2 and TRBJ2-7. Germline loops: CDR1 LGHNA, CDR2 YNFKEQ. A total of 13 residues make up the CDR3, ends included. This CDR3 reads CASSQDWGRGAYF.

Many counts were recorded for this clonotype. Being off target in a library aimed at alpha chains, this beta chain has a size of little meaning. DNA for the CDR3: TGTGCCAGCAGTGAGGGTAGCGGGAGCACAGATACGCAGTATTTT. It encodes CASSEGSGSTDTQYF. V usage is TRBV6-1 and J usage is TRBJ2-3, with 7 bases aligning to TRBD2. Germline CDR1 reads MNHNS; CDR2 reads SASEGT. V gave up 3 bases and J gave up 0 bases; unmatched junction bases: 3. The CDR3 sequence is 15 residues long.

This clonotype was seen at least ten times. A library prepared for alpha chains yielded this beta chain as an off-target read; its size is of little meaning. CDR3 protein: CSARDPLQYRDYGYTF. The CDR3 DNA sequence: TGCAGTGCTAGAGATCCCCTTCAGTATCGGGACTATGGCTACACCTTC. The chain employs TRBV20-1 and TRBJ1-2; no clear D gene. Germline assignment: CDR1 DFQATT and CDR2 SNEGSKA (reference sequence). The CDR3 is 16 residues long. Trimming shortened V by 0 bases and J by 3 bases, and 17 bases separated the two germline ends.

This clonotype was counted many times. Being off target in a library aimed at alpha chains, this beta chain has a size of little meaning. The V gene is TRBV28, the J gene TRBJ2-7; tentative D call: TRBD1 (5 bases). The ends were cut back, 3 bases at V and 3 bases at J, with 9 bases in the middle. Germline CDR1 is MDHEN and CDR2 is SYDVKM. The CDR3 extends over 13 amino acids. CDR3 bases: TGTGCCAGCAGTTTGTCAGGGCTCTACGAGCAGTACTTC. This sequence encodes CASSLSGLYEQYF. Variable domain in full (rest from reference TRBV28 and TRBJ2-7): DVKVTQSSRYLVKRTGEKVFLECVQDMDHENMFWYRQDPGLGLRLIYFSYDVKMKEKGDIPEGYSVSREKKERFSLILESASTNQTSMYLCASSLSGLYEQYFGPGTRLTVT.

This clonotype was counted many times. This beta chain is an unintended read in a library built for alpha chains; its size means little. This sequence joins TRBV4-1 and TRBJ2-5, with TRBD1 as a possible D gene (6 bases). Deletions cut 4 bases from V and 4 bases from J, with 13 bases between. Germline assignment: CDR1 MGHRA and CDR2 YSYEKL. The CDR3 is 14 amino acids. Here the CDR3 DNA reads TGCGCCAGCAGCCCCCGTAGGGGGAGAGAGACCCAGTACTTC. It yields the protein CASSPRRGRETQYF.

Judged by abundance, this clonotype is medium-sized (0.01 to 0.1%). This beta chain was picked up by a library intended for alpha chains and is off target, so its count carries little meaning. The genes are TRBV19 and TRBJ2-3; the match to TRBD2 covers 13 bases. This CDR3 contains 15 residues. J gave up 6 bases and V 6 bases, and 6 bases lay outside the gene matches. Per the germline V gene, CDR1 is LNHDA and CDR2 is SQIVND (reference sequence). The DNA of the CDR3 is TGTGCCAGTAGCCGGACTAGCGGGAGTTATGATACGCAGTATTTT. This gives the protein CASSRTSGSYDTQYF.

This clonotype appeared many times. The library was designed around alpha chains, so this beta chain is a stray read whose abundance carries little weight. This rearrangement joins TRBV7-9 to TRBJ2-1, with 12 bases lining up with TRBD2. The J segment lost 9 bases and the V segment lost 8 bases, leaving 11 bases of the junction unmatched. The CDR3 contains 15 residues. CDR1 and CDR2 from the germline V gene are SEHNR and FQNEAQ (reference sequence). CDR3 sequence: CASPGASGRAIEQFF. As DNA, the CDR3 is TGTGCCAGCCCTGGGGCTAGCGGGAGGGCGATTGAGCAGTTCTTC. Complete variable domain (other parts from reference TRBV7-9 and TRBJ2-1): DTGVSQNPRHKITKRGQNVTFRCDPISEHNRLYWYRQTLGQGPEFLTYFQNEAQLEKSRLLSDRFSAERPKGSFSTLEIQRTEQGDSAMYLCASPGASGRAIEQFFGPGTRLTVL.

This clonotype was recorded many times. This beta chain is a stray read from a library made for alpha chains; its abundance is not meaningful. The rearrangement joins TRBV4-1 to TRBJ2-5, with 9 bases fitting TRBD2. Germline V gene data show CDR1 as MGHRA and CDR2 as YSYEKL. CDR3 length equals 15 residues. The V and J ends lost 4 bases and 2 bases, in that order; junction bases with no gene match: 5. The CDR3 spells CASSRMTSGQETQYF. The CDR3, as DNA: TGCGCCAGCAGCCGGATGACTAGCGGACAAGAGACCCAGTACTTC.

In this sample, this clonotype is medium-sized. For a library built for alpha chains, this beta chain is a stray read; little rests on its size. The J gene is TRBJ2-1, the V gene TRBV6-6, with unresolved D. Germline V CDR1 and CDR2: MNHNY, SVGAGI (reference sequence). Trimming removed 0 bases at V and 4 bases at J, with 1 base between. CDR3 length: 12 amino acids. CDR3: CASSYSYNEQFF. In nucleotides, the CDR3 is TGTGCCAGCAGTTACTCGTACAATGAGCAGTTCTTC.

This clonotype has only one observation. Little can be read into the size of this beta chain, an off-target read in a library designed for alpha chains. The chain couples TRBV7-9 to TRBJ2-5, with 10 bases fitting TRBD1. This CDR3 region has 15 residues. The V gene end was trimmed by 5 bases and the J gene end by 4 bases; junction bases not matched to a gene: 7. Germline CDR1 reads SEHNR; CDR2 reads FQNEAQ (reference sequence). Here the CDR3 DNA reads TGTGCCAGCAGCCCCTCGGACAGGGGGTCAGAGACCCAGTACTTC. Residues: CASSPSDRGSETQYF.

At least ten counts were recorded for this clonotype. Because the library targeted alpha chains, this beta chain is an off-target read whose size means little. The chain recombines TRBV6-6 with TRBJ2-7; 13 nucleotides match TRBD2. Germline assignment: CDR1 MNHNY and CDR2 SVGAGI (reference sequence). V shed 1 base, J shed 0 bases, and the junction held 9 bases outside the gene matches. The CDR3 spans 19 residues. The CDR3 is CASSYLPGLAGTSSYEQYF. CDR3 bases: TGTGCCAGCAGTTACTTGCCGGGACTAGCGGGAACAAGCTCCTACGAGCAGTACTTC.

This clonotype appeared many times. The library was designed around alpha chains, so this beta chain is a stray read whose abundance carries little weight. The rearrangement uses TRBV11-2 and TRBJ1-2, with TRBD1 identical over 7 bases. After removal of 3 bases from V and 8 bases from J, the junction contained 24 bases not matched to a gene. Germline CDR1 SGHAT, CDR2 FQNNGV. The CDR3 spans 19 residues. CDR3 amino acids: CASSLGTILGTAFVKGYTF. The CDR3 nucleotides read TGTGCCAGCAGCTTGGGTACTATCCTCGGGACAGCTTTCGTAAAGGGCTACACCTTC.

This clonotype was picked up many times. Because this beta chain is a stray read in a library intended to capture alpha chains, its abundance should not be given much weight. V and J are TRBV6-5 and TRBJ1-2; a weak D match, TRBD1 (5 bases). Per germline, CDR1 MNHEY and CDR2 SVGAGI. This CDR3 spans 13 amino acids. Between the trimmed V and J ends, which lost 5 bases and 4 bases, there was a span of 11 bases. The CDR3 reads CASSTDRTYGYTF. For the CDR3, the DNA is TGTGCCAGCAGTACCGACAGAACCTATGGCTACACCTTC.

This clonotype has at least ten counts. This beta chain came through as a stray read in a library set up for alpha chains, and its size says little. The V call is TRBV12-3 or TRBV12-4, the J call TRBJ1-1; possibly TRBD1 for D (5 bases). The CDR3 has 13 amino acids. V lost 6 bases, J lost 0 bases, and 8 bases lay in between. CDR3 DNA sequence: TGTGCCAGCAGGGGGACGGTGAACACTGAAGCTTTCTTT. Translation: CASRGTVNTEAFF.

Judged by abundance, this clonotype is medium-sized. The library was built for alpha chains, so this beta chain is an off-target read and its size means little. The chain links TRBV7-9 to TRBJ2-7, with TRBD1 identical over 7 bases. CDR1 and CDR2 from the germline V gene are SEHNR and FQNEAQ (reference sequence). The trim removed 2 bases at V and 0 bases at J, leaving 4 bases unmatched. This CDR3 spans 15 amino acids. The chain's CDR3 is CASSLYGDSSYEQYF. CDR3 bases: TGTGCCAGCAGCTTATATGGGGACAGCTCCTACGAGCAGTACTTC.

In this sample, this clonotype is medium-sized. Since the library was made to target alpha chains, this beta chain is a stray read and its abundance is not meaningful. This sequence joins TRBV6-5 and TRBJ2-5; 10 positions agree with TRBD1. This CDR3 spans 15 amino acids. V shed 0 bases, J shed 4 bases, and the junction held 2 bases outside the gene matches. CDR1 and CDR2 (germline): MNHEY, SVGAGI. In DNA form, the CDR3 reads TGTGCCAGCAGTTACTCGAGGACAGGGGGAGAGACCCAGTACTTC. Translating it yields CASSYSRTGGETQYF.

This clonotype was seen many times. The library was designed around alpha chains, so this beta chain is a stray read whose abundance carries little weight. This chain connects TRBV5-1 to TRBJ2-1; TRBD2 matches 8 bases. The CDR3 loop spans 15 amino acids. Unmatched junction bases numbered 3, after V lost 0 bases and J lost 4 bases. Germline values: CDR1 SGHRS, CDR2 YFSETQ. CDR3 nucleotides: TGCGCCAGCAGCTTGGCGACTAGCGAGTACAATGAGCAGTTCTTC. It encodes CASSLATSEYNEQFF.

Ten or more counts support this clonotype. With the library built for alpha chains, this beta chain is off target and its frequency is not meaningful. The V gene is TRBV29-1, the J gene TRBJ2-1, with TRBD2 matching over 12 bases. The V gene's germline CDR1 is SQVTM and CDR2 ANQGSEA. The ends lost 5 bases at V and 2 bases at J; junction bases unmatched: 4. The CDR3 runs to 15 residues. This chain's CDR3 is CSVSWTSGAYNEQFF. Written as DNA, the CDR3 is TGCAGCGTTTCTTGGACTAGCGGGGCCTACAATGAGCAGTTCTTC.